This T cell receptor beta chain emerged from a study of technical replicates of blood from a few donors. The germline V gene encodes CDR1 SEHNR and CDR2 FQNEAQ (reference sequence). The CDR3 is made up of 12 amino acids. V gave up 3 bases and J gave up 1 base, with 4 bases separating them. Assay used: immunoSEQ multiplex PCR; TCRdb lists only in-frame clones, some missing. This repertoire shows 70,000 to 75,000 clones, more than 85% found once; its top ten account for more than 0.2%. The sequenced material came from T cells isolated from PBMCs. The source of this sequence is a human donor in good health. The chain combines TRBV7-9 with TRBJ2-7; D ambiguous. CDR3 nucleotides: TGTGCCAGCAGCTTTCCGTCCTACGAGCAGTACTTC. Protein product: CASSFPSYEQYF.